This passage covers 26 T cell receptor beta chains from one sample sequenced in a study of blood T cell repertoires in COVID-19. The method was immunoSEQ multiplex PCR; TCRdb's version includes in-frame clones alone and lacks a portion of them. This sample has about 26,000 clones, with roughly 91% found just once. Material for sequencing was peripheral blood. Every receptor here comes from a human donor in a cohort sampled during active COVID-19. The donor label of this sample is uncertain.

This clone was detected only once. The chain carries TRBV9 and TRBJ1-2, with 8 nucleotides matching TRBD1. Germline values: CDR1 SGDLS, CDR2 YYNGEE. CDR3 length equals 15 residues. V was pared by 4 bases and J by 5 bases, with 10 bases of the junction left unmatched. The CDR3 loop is CASSLPGTGQYGYTF. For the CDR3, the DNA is TGTGCCAGCAGCCTTCCCGGGACAGGCCAATATGGCTACACCTTC.

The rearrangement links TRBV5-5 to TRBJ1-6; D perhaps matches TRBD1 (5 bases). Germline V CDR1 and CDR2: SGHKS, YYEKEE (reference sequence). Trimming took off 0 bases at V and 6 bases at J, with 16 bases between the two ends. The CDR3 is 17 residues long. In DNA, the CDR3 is TGTGCCAGCAGCTTGGGTTTCCGGCAGGGTTCTAATTCACCCCTCCACTTT. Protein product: CASSLGFRQGSNSPLHF.

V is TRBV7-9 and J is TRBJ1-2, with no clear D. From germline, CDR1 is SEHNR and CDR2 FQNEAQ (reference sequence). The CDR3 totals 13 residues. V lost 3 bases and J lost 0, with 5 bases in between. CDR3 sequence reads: CASSFPSNYGYTF. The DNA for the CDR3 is TGTGCCAGCAGCTTCCCATCTAACTATGGCTACACCTTC.

In DNA, the CDR3 is TGTGCCATCAGTGAGTCTCAGGGGGCATATAATTCACCCCTCCACTTT. This gives the protein CAISESQGAYNSPLHF. This chain connects TRBV10-3 to TRBJ1-6; 8 positions agree with TRBD1. Germline V lookup: CDR1 ENHRY, CDR2 SYGVKD. V lost 0 bases and J lost 4; bases outside the gene matches: 2. The CDR3 is made up of 16 amino acids.

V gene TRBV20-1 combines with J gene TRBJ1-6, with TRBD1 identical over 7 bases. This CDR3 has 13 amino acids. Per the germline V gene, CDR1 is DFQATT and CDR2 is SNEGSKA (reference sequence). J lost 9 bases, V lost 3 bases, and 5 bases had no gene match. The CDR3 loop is CSASERGRSPLHF. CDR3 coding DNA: TGCAGTGCTAGTGAGAGGGGGCGTTCACCCCTCCACTTT.

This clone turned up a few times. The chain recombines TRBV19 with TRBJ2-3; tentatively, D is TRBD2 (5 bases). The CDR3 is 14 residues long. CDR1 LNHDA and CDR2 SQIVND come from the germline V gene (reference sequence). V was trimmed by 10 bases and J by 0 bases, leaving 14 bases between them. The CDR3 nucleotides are TGTGCCACCCGGGCTAGGACTAGCACAGATACGCAGTATTTT. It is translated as CATRARTSTDTQYF.

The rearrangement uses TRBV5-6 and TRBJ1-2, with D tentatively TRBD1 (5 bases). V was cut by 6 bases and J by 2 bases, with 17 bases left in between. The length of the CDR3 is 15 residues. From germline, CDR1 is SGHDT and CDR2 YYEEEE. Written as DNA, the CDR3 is TGTGCCAGCAATCCTCCAGGGAGGACGAACTATGGCTACACCTTC. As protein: CASNPPGRTNYGYTF.

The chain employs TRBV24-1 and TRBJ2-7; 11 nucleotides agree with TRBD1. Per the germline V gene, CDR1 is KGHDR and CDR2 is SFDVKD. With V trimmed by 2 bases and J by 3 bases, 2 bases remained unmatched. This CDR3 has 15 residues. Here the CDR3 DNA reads TGTGCCACCAGTGATTGGGGGACAGGGGGCTACGAGCAGTACTTC. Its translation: CATSDWGTGGYEQYF.

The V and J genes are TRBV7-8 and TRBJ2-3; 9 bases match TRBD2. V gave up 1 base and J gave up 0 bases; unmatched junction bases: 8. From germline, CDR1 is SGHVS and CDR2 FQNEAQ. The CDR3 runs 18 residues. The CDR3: CASSLVSGGATSTDTQYF. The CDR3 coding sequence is TGTGCCAGCAGCTTAGTTAGCGGGGGAGCAACTAGCACAGATACGCAGTATTTT.

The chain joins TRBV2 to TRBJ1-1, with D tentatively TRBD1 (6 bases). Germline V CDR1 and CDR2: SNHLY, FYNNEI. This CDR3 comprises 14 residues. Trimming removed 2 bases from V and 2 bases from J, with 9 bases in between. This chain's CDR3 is CASSEQGYNTEAFF. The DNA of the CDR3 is TGTGCCAGCAGTGAACAGGGGTATAACACTGAAGCTTTCTTT. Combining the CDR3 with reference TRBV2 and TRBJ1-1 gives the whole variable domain EPEVTQTPSHQVTQMGQEVILRCVPISNHLYFYWYRQILGQKVEFLVSFYNNEISEKSEIFDDQFSVERPDGSNFTLKIRSTKLEDSAMYFCASSEQGYNTEAFFGQGTRLTVV.

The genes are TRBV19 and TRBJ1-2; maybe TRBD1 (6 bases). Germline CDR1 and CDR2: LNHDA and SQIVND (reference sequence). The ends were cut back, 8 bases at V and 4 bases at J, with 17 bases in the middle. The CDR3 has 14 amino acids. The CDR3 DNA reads TGTGCCAGTGCCCCTAGGGGGAGCCTCTATGGCTACACCTTC. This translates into CASAPRGSLYGYTF.

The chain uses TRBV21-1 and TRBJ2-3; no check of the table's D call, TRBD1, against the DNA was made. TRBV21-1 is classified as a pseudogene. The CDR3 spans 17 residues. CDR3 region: CASSKVIGAASTDTQYF. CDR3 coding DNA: TGTGCCAGCAGCAAAGTAATTGGGGCGGCGAGCACAGATACGCAGTATTTT.

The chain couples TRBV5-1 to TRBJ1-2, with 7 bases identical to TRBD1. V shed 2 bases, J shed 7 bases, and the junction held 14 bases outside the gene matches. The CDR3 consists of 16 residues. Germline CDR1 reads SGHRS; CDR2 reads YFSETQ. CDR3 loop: CASSFSMGTAQLGYTF. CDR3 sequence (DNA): TGCGCCAGCAGCTTCTCTATGGGGACAGCGCAGCTTGGCTACACCTTC.

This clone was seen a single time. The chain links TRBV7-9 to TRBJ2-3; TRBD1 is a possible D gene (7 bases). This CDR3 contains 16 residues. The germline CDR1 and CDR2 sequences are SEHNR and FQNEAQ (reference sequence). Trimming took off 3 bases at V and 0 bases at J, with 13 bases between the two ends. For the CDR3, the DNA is TGTGCCAGCAGCTTCCAGGGGGGAACTAGCACAGATACGCAGTATTTT. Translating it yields CASSFQGGTSTDTQYF.

CDR3 in amino acids: CASSLYREGRRQPQHF. The CDR3 nucleotides are TGTGCCAGCAGCCTGTACAGGGAAGGGCGAAGGCAGCCCCAGCATTTT. The chain joins TRBV5-6 to TRBJ1-5; TRBD1 might be the D (6 bases). CDR1 is SGHDT and CDR2 is YYEEEE in the germline V gene. V lost 4 bases, J lost 7 bases, and 21 bases lay in between. This CDR3 comprises 16 residues.

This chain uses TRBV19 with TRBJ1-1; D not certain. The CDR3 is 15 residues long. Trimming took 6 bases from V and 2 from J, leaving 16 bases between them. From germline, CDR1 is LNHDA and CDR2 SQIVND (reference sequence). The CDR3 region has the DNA TGTGCCAGTAGCCCGGGTCCCGAAAGAAACACTGAAGCTTTCTTT. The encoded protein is CASSPGPERNTEAFF.

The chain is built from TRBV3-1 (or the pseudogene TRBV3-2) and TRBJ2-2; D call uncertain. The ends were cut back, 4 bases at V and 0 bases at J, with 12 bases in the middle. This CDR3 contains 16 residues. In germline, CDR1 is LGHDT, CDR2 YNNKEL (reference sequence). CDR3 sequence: CASSRSTPANTGELFF. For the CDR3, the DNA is TGTGCCAGCAGCCGCTCGACTCCGGCGAACACCGGGGAGCTGTTTTTT.

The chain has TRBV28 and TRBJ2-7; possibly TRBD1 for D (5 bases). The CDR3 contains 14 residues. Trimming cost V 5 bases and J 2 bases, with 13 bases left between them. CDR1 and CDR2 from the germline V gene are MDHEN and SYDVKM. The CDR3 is CASSIRQLTYEQYF. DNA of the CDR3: TGTGCCAGCAGTATCCGACAGTTAACCTACGAGCAGTACTTC.

The CDR3: CASRDRGTEAGNTIYF. Written as DNA, the CDR3 is TGTGCCAGCCGTGACAGGGGAACAGAGGCTGGAAACACCATATATTTT. The rearrangement uses TRBV11-2 and TRBJ1-3; 8 positions match TRBD1. The junction had 11 bases not matched to a gene; V was cut back by 8 bases and J by 2 bases. The germline CDR1 and CDR2 sequences are SGHAT and FQNNGV. This CDR3 comprises 16 residues.

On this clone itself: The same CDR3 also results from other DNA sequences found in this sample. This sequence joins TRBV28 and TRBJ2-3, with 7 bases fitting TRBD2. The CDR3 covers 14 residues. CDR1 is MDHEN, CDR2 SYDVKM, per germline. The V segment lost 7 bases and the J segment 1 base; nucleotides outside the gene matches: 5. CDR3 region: CASTRSGGTDTQYF. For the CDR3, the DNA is TGTGCCAGCACTCGGAGCGGGGGCACAGATACGCAGTATTTT.

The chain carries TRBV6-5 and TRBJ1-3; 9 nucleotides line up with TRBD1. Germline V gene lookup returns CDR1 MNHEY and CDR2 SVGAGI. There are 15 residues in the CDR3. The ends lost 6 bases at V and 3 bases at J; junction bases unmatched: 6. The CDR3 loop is CASRSQGAIGNTIYF. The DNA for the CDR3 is TGTGCCAGCAGGTCACAGGGGGCCATTGGAAACACCATATATTTT.

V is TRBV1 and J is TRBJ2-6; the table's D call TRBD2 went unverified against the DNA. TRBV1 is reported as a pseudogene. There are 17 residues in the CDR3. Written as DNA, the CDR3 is TGCACCAGCAGCCTAGACCAACGACTCTCTGGGGCCAACGTCCTGACTTTC. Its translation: CTSSLDQRLSGANVLTF.

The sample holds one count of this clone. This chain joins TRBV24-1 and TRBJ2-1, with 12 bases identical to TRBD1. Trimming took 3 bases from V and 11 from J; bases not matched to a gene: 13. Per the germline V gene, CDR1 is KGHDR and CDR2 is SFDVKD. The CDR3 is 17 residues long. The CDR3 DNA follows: TGTGCCACCAGTGATCTTAGGAGGGACAGGGGGCAAAATCAGCAGTTCTTC. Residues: CATSDLRRDRGQNQQFF.

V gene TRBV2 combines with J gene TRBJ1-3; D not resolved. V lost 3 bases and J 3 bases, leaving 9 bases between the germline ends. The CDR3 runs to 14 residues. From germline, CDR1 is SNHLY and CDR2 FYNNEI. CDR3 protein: CASSEPPGGNTIYF. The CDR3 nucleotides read TGTGCCAGCAGTGAGCCTCCAGGTGGAAACACCATATATTTT.

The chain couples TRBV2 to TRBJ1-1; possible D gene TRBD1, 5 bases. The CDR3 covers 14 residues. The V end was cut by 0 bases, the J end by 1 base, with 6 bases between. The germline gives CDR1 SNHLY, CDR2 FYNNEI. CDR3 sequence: CASSEAGQNTEAFF. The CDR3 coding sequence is TGTGCCAGCAGTGAAGCGGGGCAGAACACTGAAGCTTTCTTT.

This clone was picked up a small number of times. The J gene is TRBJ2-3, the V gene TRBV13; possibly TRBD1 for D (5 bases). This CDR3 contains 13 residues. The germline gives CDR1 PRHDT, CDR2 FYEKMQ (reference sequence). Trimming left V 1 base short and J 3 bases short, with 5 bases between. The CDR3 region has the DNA TGTGCCAGCAGCTTAGCAGGGACAGATACGCAGTATTTT. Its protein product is CASSLAGTDTQYF.